The entry that follows covers one T cell receptor beta chain sequence. Its antigen is still unknown. CD8 cells regarded as naive lacked CD45RO, were positively chosen for CCR7, and omitted terminally differentiated effector memory CD45RA+ cells. Every immunoSEQ plate was one replicate of a subset's evenly spread DNA. The repertoire was sequenced with immunoSEQ multiplex PCR; TCRdb's copy has only in-frame clones and lacks some. The sample holds about 1.9 million clones, 80% to 95% seen once. J gave up 7 bases and V 4 bases, and 11 bases lay outside the gene matches. CDR1 and CDR2 (germline): SGDLS, YYNGEE. The CDR3 sequence is 15 residues long. These data belong to a study of shared clonotypes between healthy human individuals. Broader study findings: Relative to their counterparts shared across all four donors, non-shared clonotypes exhibited diminished generation probabilities.

The clonotype was recovered from a man between 18 and 29 years old in good health. Some clones in this sample may be carry-over from other donors' samples. Sample: naive CD8+ T cells from PBMCs. This chain joins TRBV9 and TRBJ2-1; 7 nucleotides agree with TRBD2. The CDR3 protein is CASSLRAGVGNEQFF. The CDR3 nucleotides are TGTGCCAGCAGCCTGCGGGCGGGAGTAGGTAATGAGCAGTTCTTC.